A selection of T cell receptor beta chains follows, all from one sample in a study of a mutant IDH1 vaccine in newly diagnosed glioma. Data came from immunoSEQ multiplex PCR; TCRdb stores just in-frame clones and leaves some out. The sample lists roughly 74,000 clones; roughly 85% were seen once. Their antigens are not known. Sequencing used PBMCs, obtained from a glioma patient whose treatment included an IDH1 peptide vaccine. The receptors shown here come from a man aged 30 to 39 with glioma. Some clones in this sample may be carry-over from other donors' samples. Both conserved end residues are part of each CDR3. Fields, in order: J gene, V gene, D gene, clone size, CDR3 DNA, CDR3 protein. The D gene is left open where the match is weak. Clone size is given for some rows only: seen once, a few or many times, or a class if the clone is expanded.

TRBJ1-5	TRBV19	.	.	TGTGCCAGTAGTATTCTCTTTAAGGGGCCGGATCAGCCCCAGCATTTT	CASSILFKGPDQPQHF
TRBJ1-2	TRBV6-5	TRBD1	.	TGTGCCAGCAGTCGACAGGGGGCTGCTAACTATGGCTACACCTTC	CASSRQGAANYGYTF
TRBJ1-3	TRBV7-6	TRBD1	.	TGTGCCAGCAGCTTAGGGAGGGGGCCATCAAGAAACACCATATATTTT	CASSLGRGPSRNTIYF
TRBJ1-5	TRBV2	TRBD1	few	TGTGCCAGCAGCCAGGGACAGGTCAAACAGCCCCAGCATTTT	CASSQGQVKQPQHF
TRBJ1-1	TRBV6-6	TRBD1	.	TGTGCCAGCAGAAGGCGGGGGGGACAGGGGCACACTGAAGCTTTCTTT	CASRRRGGQGHTEAFF
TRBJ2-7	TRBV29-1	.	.	TGCAGCGTTGGACACGGCCCCTACGAGCAGTACTTC	CSVGHGPYEQYF
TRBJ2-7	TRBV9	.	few	TGTGCCAGCAGCCACGGAACGGGGTACGAGCAGTACTTC	CASSHGTGYEQYF
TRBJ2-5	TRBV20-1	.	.	TGCAGTGCTGGGGCTCAAGAGACCCAGTACTTC	CSAGAQETQYF
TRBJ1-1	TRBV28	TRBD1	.	TGTGCCAGCAGTAAGGTGACAGGGGTCACTGAAGCTTTCTTT	CASSKVTGVTEAFF
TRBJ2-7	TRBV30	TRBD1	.	TGTGCCTGGAGTGATCCGCCAGGGGGCTTCTACGAGCAGTACTTC	CAWSDPPGGFYEQYF
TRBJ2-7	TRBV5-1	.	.	TGCGCCAGCAGCTTGGGTGGGAGCTCCGAGCAGTACTTC	CASSLGGSSEQYF
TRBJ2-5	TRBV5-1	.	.	TGCGCCAGCAGCGTGTCGGGAGATCAAGTAGAGACCCAGTACTTC	CASSVSGDQVETQYF
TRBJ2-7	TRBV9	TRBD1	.	TGTGCCAGCGGACAGGGGAACTACGAGCAGTACTTC	CASGQGNYEQYF
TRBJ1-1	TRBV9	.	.	TGTGCCAGCAGCGTCGGGACAAGCGAAGCTTTCTTT	CASSVGTSEAFF
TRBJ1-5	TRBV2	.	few	TGTGCCAGCGGGGCTTTTGGGCAGCCCCAGCATTTT	CASGAFGQPQHF
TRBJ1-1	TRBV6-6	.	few	TGTGCCAGTCAACAGAACATGAACACTGAAGCTTTCTTT	CASQQNMNTEAFF
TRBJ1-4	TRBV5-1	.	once	TGCGCCAGCAGTGAGGATCTTGGGGATGAAAAACTGTTTTTT	CASSEDLGDEKLFF
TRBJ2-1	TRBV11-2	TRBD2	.	TGTGCCAGCAGCTTCGGGACTAGCGGGCTCTACAATGAGCAGTTCTTC	CASSFGTSGLYNEQFF
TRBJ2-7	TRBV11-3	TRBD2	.	TGTGCCAGCAGCTTACAGGGACTAGCGGGAGAAGAGCAGTACTTC	CASSLQGLAGEEQYF
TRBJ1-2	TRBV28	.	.	TGTGCCAGCAGTTTATCAGGGACTACTTCTAACTATGGCTACACCTTC	CASSLSGTTSNYGYTF
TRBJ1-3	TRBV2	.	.	TGTGCCAGCAGCACCGACGGCTCTGGAAACACCATATATTTT	CASSTDGSGNTIYF
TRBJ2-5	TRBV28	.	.	TGTGCCAGCAGTTCGGGGACTACATCCCAGGGGTCCCAGTACTTC	CASSSGTTSQGSQYF
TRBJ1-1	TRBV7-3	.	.	TGTGCCAGCAGCTTAGGGATGAACACTGAAGCTTTCTTT	CASSLGMNTEAFF
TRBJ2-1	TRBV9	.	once	TGTGCCAGCAGCGTAGTCGGAGGGGGCGCTTCCTACAATGAGCAGTTCTTC	CASSVVGGGASYNEQFF
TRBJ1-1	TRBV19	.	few	TGTGCCAGTAGCAACTCACGGGGTACTGAAGCTTTCTTT	CASSNSRGTEAFF
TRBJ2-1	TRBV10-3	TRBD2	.	TGTGCCATCGGGGGGGAGGCCGGGTACAATGAGCAGTTCTTC	CAIGGEAGYNEQFF
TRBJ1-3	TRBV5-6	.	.	TGTGCCAGCAGCTTGGACGTGGGATGGAGAAACACCATATATTTT	CASSLDVGWRNTIYF
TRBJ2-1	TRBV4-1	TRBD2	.	TGCGCCAGCAGCCAACTAGCGGGAGCTTACAATGAGCAGTTCTTC	CASSQLAGAYNEQFF
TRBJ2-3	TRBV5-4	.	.	TGTGCCAGCAGCCAAGACCGGGCAGATACGCAGTATTTT	CASSQDRADTQYF
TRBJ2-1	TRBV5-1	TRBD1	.	TGCGCCAGCAGGGGGCTGGGACAGGGTTTTGAGAATGAGCAGTTCTTC	CASRGLGQGFENEQFF
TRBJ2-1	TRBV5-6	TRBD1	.	TGTGCCAGCACCCCTAATACAGGGGTTCCTGGCGATGAGCAGTTCTTC	CASTPNTGVPGDEQFF
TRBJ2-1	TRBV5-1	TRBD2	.	TGCGCCAGCAGCTTGGGCGGGAGGGGCTACAATGAGCAGTTCTTC	CASSLGGRGYNEQFF
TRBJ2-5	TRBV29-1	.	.	TGCAGCGTTGAATATGGGTTAGAGACCCAGTACTTC	CSVEYGLETQYF
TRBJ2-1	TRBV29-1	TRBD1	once	TGCAGTGTTGAAGATGTAAAGGGGGCCTATGAGCAGTTCTTC	CSVEDVKGAYEQFF
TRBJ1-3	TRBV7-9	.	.	TGTGCCAGCAGCTTAGCCAACAGGGAGCGAAACACCATATATTTT	CASSLANRERNTIYF
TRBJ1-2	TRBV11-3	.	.	TGTGCCAGCAGCACCAACGGACACCCGAAGCTAAACTATGGCTACACCTTC	CASSTNGHPKLNYGYTF
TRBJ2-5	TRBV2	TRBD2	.	TGTGCCAGCAGTGAGGGACTAGCGGGATGGGAGACCCAGTACTTC	CASSEGLAGWETQYF
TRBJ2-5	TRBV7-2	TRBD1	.	TGTGCCAGCATTCCTACAGGGGGAATAAAGACCCAGTACTTC	CASIPTGGIKTQYF
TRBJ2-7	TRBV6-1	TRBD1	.	TGTGCCAGCAGTGCGAACTCCTTGGGGACAGGGGCTGCCTACGAGCAGTACTTC	CASSANSLGTGAAYEQYF
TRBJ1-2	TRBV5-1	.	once	TGCGCCAGCAGCCTATCGGGGCAGTATGGCTACACCTTC	CASSLSGQYGYTF